The clone carrying this TCR beta chain occurred a few times. The target antigen is unknown. V dropped 0 bases and J dropped 7; count of bases not matched to a gene: 16. This CDR3 is 19 amino acids long. CDR1 is SGDLS and CDR2 is YYNGEE in the germline V gene. The data derive from a study of cytomegalovirus exposure and HLA in healthy donors. The study's findings and limits: A prior analysis recorded that most TCR beta V segments were productive about 90% or about 30% of the time.

Amplification used 60 Vbeta primers and 13 Jbeta primers. Libraries were prepared by immunoSEQ multiplex PCR; TCRdb keeps only in-frame clonotypes and omits some of them. Among around 180,000 clones, approximately 75% were seen once, and the ten largest hold about 1.6%. The sample taken for sequencing was PBMCs. The clonotype was recovered from a girl under 18 in good health and CMV-seronegative. This chain uses TRBV9 with TRBJ2-1, with 10 positions matching TRBD1. The CDR3 spells CASSVEGVMGQGFWNEQFF. CDR3 coding DNA: TGTGCCAGCAGCGTAGAAGGTGTTATGGGACAGGGGTTTTGGAATGAGCAGTTCTTC.